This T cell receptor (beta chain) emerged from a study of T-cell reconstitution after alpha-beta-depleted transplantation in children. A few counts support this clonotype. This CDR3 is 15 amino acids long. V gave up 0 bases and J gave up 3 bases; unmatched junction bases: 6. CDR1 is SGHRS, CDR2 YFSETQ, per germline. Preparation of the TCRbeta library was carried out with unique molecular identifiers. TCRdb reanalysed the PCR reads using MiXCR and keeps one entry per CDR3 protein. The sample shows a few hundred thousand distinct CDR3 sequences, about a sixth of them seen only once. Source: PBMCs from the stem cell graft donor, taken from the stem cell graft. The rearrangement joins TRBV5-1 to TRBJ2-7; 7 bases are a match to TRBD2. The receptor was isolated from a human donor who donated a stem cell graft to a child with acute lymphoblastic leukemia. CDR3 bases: TGCGCCAGCAGCTTGGGGCTAGCGGACGTCTACGAGCAGTACTTC. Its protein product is CASSLGLADVYEQYF.